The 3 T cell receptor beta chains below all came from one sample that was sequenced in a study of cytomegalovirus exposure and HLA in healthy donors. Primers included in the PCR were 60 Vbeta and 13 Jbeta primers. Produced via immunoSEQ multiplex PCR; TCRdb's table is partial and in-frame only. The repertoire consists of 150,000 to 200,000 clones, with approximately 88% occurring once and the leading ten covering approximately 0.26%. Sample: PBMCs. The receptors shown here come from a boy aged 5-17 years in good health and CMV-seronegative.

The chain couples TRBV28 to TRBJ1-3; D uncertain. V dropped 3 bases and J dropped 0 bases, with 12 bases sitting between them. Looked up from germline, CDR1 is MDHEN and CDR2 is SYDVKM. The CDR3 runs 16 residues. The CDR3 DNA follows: TGTGCCAGCAGTTTCACAGTAACACACTCTGGAAACACCATATATTTT. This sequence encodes CASSFTVTHSGNTIYF.

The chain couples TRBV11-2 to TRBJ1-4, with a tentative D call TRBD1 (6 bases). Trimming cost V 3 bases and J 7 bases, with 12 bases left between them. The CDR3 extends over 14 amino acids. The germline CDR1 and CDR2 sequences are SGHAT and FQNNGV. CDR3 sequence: CASSFGRGAEKLFF. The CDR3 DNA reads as TGTGCCAGCAGCTTTGGCAGGGGAGCTGAAAAACTGTTTTTT.

In nucleotides, the CDR3 is TGTGCCAGCAGCCCTCCGACCGGGGGGGCCCATGAGCAGTTCTTC. As protein: CASSPPTGGAHEQFF. The chain couples TRBV7-3 to TRBJ2-1; 8 bases match TRBD2. The ends lost 5 bases at V and 8 bases at J; junction bases unmatched: 11. There are 15 residues in the CDR3. Germline CDR1 reads SGHTA; CDR2 reads FQGTGA.